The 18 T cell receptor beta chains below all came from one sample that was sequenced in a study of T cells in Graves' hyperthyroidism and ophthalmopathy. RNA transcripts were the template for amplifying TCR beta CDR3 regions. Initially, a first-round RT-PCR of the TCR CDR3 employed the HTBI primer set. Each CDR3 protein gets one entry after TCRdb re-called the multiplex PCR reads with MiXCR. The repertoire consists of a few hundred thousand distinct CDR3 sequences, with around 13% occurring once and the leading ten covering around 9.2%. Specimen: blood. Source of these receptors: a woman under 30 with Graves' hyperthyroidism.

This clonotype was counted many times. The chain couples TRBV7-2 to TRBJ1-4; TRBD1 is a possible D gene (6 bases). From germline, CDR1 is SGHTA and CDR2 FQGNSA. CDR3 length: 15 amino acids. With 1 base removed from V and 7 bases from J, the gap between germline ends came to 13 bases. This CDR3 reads CASSLGWQGSEKLFF. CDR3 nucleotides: TGTGCCAGCAGCTTAGGATGGCAGGGGAGTGAAAAACTGTTTTTT.

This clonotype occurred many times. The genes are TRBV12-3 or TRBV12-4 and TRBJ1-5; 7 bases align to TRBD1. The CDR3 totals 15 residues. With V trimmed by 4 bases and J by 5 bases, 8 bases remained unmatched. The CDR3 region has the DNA TGTGCCAGCAGTTCGACAACAGGGGTCGATCAGCCCCAGCATTTT. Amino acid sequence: CASSSTTGVDQPQHF.

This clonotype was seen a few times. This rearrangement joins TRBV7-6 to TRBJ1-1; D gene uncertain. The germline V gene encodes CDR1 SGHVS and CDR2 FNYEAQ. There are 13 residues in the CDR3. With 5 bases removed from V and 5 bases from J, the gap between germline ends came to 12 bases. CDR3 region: CASSPDWKTEAFF. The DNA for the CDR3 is TGTGCCAGCAGCCCGGACTGGAAGACTGAAGCTTTCTTT.

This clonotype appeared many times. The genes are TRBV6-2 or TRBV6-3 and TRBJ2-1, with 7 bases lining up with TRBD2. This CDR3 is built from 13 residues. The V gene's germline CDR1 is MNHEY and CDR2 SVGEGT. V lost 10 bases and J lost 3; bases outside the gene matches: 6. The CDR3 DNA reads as TGTGCCACCTACGGGGGGTTCTACAATGAGCAGTTCTTC. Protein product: CATYGGFYNEQFF.

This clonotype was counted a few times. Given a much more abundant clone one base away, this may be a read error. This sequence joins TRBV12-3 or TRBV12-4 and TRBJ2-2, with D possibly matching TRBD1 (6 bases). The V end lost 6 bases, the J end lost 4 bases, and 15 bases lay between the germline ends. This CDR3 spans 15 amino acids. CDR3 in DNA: TGTGCCAGCAGGGAAACAGGGATCGGCACCGGGGAGCTGTTTTTT. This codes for CASRETGIGTGELFF.

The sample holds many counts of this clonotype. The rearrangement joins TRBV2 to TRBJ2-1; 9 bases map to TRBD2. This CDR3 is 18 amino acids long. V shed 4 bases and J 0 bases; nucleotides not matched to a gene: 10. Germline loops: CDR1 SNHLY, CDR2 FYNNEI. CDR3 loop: CASSGSAGGLASYNEQFF. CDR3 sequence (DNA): TGTGCCAGCAGTGGATCAGCGGGGGGCTTGGCCTCCTACAATGAGCAGTTCTTC.

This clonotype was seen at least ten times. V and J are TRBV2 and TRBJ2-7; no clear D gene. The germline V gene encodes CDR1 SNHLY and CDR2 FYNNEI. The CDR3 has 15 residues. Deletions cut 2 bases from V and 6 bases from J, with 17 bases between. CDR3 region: CASSERYGQWGEQYF. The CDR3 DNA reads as TGTGCCAGCAGTGAACGGTACGGGCAGTGGGGCGAGCAGTACTTC.

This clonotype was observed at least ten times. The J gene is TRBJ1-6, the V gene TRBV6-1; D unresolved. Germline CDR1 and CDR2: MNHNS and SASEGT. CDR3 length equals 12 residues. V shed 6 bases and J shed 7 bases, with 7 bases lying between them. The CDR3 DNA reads TGTGCCAGCAGGGAGTACAATTCACCCCTCCACTTT. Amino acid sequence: CASREYNSPLHF.

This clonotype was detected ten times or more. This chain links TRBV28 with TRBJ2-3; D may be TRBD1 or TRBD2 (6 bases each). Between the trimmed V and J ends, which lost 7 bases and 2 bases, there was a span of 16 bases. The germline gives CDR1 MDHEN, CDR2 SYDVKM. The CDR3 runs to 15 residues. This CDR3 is CASTLYRGDTDTQYF. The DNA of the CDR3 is TGTGCCAGCACCCTTTATAGGGGGGACACAGATACGCAGTATTTT.

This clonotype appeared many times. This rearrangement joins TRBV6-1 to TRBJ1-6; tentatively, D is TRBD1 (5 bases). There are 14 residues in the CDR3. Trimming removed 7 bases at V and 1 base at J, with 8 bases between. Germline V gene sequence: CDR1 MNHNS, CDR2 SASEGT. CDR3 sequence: CASTGHSYNSPLHF. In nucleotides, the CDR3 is TGTGCCAGCACCGGACATTCCTATAATTCACCCCTCCACTTT.

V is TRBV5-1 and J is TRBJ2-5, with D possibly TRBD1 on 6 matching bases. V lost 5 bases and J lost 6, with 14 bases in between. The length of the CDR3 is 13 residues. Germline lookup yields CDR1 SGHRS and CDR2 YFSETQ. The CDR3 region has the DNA TGCGCCAGCAGGGGGACACTAAGAAAGACCCAGTACTTC. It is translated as CASRGTLRKTQYF.

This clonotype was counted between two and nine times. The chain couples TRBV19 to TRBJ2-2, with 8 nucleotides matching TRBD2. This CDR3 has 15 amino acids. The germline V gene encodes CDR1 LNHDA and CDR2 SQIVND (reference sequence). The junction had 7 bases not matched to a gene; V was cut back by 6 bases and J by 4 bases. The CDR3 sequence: CASSLPAGVTGELFF. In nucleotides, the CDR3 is TGTGCCAGTAGCCTCCCAGCGGGAGTCACCGGGGAGCTGTTTTTT. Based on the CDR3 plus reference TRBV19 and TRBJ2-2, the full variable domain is DGGITQSPKYLFRKEGQNVTLSCEQNLNHDAMYWYRQDPGQGLRLIYYSQIVNDFQKGDIAEGYSVSREKKESFPLTVTSAQKNPTAFYLCASSLPAGVTGELFFGEGSRLTVL.

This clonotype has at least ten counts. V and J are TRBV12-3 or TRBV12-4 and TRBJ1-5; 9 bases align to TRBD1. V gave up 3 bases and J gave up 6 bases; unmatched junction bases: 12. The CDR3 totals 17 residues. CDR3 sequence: CASSFGTGYSRGQPQHF. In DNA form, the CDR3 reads TGTGCCAGCAGTTTCGGGACAGGGTATAGTCGGGGTCAGCCCCAGCATTTT.

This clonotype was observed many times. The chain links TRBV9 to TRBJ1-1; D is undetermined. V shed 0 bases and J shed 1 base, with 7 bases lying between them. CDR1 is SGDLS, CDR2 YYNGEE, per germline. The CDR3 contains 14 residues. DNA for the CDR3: TGTGCCAGCAGCGTAGCCTCTGGGAACACTGAAGCTTTCTTT. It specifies CASSVASGNTEAFF.

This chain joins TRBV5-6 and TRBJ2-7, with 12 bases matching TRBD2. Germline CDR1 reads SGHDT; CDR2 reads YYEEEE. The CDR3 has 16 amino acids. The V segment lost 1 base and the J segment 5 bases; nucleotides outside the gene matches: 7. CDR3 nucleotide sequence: TGTGCCAGCAGCTTGTTGGCTAGCGGGGGGGCAGACGAGCAGTACTTC. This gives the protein CASSLLASGGADEQYF.

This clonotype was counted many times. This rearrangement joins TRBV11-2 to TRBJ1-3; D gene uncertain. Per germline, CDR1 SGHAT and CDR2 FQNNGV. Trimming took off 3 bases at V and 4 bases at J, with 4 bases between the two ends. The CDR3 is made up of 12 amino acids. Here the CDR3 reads CASSFPGNTIYF. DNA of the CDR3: TGTGCCAGCAGCTTCCCAGGAAACACCATATATTTT.

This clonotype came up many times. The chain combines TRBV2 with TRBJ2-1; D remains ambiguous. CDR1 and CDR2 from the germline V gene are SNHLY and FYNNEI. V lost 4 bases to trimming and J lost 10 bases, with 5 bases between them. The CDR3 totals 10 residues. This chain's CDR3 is CASSVYEQFF. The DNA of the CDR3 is TGTGCCAGCAGTGTTTACGAGCAGTTCTTC.

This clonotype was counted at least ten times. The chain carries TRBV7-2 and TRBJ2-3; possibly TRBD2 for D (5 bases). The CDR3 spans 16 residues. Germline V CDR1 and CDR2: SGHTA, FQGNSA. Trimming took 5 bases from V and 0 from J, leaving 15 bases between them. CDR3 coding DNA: TGTGCCAGCAGCGGGAGTCGTGGACTCAGCACAGATACGCAGTATTTT. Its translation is CASSGSRGLSTDTQYF. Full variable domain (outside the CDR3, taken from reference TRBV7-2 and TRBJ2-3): GAGVSQSPSNKVTEKGKDVELRCDPISGHTALYWYRQSLGQGLEFLIYFQGNSAPDKSGLPSDRFSAERTGGSVSTLTIQRTQQEDSAVYLCASSGSRGLSTDTQYFGPGTRLTVL.